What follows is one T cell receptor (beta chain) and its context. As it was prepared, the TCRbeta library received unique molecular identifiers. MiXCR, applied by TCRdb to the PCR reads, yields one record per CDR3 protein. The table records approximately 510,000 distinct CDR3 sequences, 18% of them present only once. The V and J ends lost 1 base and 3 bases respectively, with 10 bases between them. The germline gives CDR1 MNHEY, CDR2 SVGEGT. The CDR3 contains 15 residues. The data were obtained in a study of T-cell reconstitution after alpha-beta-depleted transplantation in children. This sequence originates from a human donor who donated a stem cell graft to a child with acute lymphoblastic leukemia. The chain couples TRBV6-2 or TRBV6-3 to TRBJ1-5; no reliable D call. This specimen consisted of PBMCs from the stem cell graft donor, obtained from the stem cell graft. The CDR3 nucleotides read TGTGCCAGCAGTTACTATGGGCATTTCAATCAGCCCCAGCATTTT. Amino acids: CASSYYGHFNQPQHF.